Listed here are 26 T cell receptor beta chains from one sample, sequenced in a study of neurological immune-mediated disorders. MiXCR, applied by TCRdb to the 5' RACE reads, yields one record per CDR3 protein. This sample has around 49,000 distinct CDR3 sequences, with 10% to 15% found just once. Time point meaning: longitudinal time-point 2. Input material: PBMCs. The receptors here all came from a male donor with HTLV-1-associated myelopathy (HAM/TSP).

This clonotype occurred many times. The chain combines TRBV27 with TRBJ1-5; D is perhaps TRBD1 (5 bases). Germline V CDR1 and CDR2: MNHEY, SMNVEV (reference sequence). The CDR3 loop spans 13 amino acids. V was clipped by 5 bases and J by 6 bases, with 11 bases between them. CDR3 DNA sequence: TGTGCCAGCAGTCAGGGTTGGGGTCAGCCCCAGCATTTT. Translated: CASSQGWGQPQHF.

Ten or more counts support this clonotype. This chain connects TRBV7-2 to TRBJ2-1; TRBD1 matches 9 bases. The CDR3 covers 17 residues. Germline V gene sequence: CDR1 SGHTA, CDR2 FQGNSA. Trimming cost V 5 bases and J 3 bases; bases outside gene matches: 11. CDR3 in amino acids: CASSPTFGQGIYNEQFF. DNA for the CDR3: TGTGCCAGCAGCCCAACTTTCGGACAGGGGATCTACAATGAGCAGTTCTTC.

In this sample, this clonotype turned up many times. V is TRBV10-3 and J is TRBJ2-7; 11 bases are shared with TRBD2. There are 15 residues in the CDR3. The V segment lost 5 bases and the J segment 2 bases; nucleotides outside the gene matches: 5. Germline V gives CDR1 ENHRY, CDR2 SYGVKD. In nucleotides, the CDR3 is TGTGCCATCAGTCCCACTAGCGGGGGTGCCTACGAGCAGTACTTC. Translating it yields CAISPTSGGAYEQYF.

At least ten counts were recorded for this clonotype. This chain uses TRBV9 with TRBJ1-5, with D perhaps matching TRBD1 (5 bases). The V gene's germline CDR1 is SGDLS and CDR2 YYNGEE. The V and J ends lost 4 bases and 4 bases respectively, with 15 bases between them. This CDR3 has 15 residues. CDR3 bases: TGTGCCAGCAGCTCAGATCCGGGGGGGAATCAGCCCCAGCATTTT. This translates into CASSSDPGGNQPQHF.

This clonotype was detected ten times or more. The chain links TRBV5-5 to TRBJ2-5; 13 positions agree with TRBD2. Germline CDR1 and CDR2: SGHKS and YYEKEE (reference sequence). The CDR3 has 15 residues. V lost 4 bases and J lost 3; bases outside the gene matches: 3. CDR3 DNA: TGTGCCAGCAGCCTCGGGACTAGCGGGGAAGAGACCCAGTACTTC. Protein sequence: CASSLGTSGEETQYF.

This clonotype was seen repeatedly, ten times or more. This chain joins TRBV7-2 and TRBJ1-5; D perhaps matches TRBD1 (6 bases). This CDR3 has 15 amino acids. Germline CDR1 and CDR2: SGHTA and FQGNSA. The V end lost 1 base, the J end lost 2 bases, and 9 bases lay between the germline ends. In DNA, the CDR3 is TGTGCCAGCAGCTTAGTTTCAGGGGGCAATCAGCCCCAGCATTTT. Translating gives CASSLVSGGNQPQHF. Full variable domain (rest looked up from reference TRBV7-2 and TRBJ1-5): GAGVSQSPSNKVTEKGKDVELRCDPISGHTALYWYRQSLGQGLEFLIYFQGNSAPDKSGLPSDRFSAERTGGSVSTLTIQRTQQEDSAVYLCASSLVSGGNQPQHFGDGTRLSIL.

On this clonotype itself: At one end, the junction sequence differs from germline, possibly due to a read error. The genes are TRBV25-1 and TRBJ1-5; a weak D match, TRBD1 (6 bases). The CDR3 has 14 residues. Looked up from germline, CDR1 is MGHDK and CDR2 is SYGVNS. CDR3 nucleotide sequence: TGTGCCAGCAGTGAGGTGGGGGCAGGTCAGCTCCAGCATTTT. Translation: CASSEVGAGQLQHF.

This clonotype was detected many times. The J gene is TRBJ2-7, the V gene TRBV20-1; unclear D gene. Germline V gene lookup returns CDR1 DFQATT and CDR2 SNEGSKA (reference sequence). Trimming took 4 bases from V and 3 from J, leaving 7 bases between them. CDR3 length equals 11 residues. The DNA for the CDR3 is TGCAGTGCTATCCAGGACTACGAGCAGTACTTC. Amino acid sequence: CSAIQDYEQYF.

Many counts were recorded for this clonotype. The rearrangement uses TRBV5-4 and TRBJ2-7; D is possibly TRBD2 (5 bases). Germline CDR1 reads SGHNT; CDR2 reads YYREEE (reference sequence). Trimming took off 0 bases at V and 6 bases at J, with 10 bases between the two ends. CDR3 length: 13 residues. The CDR3 DNA reads TGTGCCAGCAGCTTGGAGCCGGGAAGCGAGCAGTACTTC. Amino acids: CASSLEPGSEQYF.

This clonotype was counted at least ten times. This chain links TRBV20-1 with TRBJ2-7; TRBD1 is a possible D gene (5 bases). V lost 3 bases and J lost 4, with 10 bases in between. This CDR3 contains 12 residues. Germline CDR1 reads DFQATT; CDR2 reads SNEGSKA (reference sequence). CDR3 sequence (DNA): TGCAGTGCTAGCAGGGATGGGTACGAGCAGTACTTC. Residues: CSASRDGYEQYF.

Ten or more counts support this clonotype. The chain combines TRBV5-1 with TRBJ2-1; 7 bases map to TRBD1. This CDR3 region has 13 residues. The junction had 4 bases not matched to a gene; V was cut back by 4 bases and J by 6 bases. In germline, CDR1 is SGHRS, CDR2 YFSETQ. CDR3 protein: CASSVTGINEQFF. For the CDR3, the DNA is TGCGCCAGCAGCGTGACAGGGATCAATGAGCAGTTCTTC.

This clonotype was recorded at least ten times. The junction shows a germline mismatch at one end, possibly a read error. This chain connects TRBV10-2 to TRBJ2-7; D gene uncertain. The CDR3 runs 12 residues. Looked up from germline, CDR1 is WSHSY and CDR2 is SAAADI. CDR3 amino acids: CASSQSDYEQYF. DNA of the CDR3: TGCGCCAGCAGTCAGTCGGACTACGAGCAGTACTTC.

Turning to this clonotype: No conserved phenylalanine or tryptophan is present at the end of the CDR3, so a read error is the likely explanation. The DNA is omitted, as the CDR3 cannot be located on it reliably, and the CDR3 follows TCRdb's listing. The chain combines TRBV2 with TRBJ2-1; the D call of TRBD1 is as the table states it, not checked on the DNA. The germline V gene encodes CDR1 SNHLY and CDR2 FYNNEI. A total of 14 residues make up the CDR3, ends included. CDR3 loop: CASSARARLGTGLL.

J is TRBJ1-4 and V is TRBV20-1; D call uncertain. The CDR3 consists of 13 residues. The germline gives CDR1 DFQATT, CDR2 SNEGSKA (reference sequence). V was trimmed by 4 bases and J by 8 bases, leaving 14 bases between them. CDR3 residues: CSAISSPGEKLFF. In DNA form, the CDR3 reads TGCAGTGCTATTAGTAGCCCGGGCGAAAAACTGTTTTTT.

By frequency in the sample, this clonotype is medium-sized. The chain recombines TRBV28 with TRBJ2-1; tentatively, D is TRBD2 (6 bases). CDR1 MDHEN and CDR2 SYDVKM come from the germline V gene. V was clipped by 4 bases and J by 10 bases, with 14 bases between them. The CDR3 totals 13 residues. The CDR3 bases are TGTGCCAGCAGTTCCCCCGAGGGGAGGGAGCAGTTCTTC. It translates to CASSSPEGREQFF.

This clonotype was observed at least ten times. The rearrangement links TRBV6-6 to TRBJ2-7, with 13 bases lining up with TRBD2. V lost 2 bases, J lost 1 base, and 5 bases stayed unmatched. Germline CDR1 and CDR2: MNHNY and SVGAGI (reference sequence). The CDR3 totals 17 residues. The CDR3 DNA reads TGTGCCAGCAGTTACGACCCGGGACTAGCGGGGTCCTACGAGCAGTACTTC. Its translation: CASSYDPGLAGSYEQYF.

This clonotype was detected ten times or more. The V call is TRBV27, the J call TRBJ1-1; D perhaps matches TRBD1 (6 bases). Trimming cost V 7 bases and J 1 base, with 10 bases left between them. Germline V gene data show CDR1 as MNHEY and CDR2 as SMNVEV (reference sequence). The CDR3 is 13 amino acids. The CDR3 DNA is TGTGCCAGCAAGCCGGGACAGAACACTGAAGCTTTCTTT. This translates into CASKPGQNTEAFF.

The table lists this clonotype with many counts. The rearrangement joins TRBV7-2 to TRBJ2-7, with TRBD1 identical over 10 bases. After removal of 4 bases from V and 4 bases from J, the junction contained 7 bases not matched to a gene. CDR1 is SGHTA and CDR2 is FQGNSA in the germline V gene. The CDR3 is made up of 15 amino acids. The CDR3 region is CASSSDRGLLYEQYF. Here the CDR3 DNA reads TGTGCCAGCAGCTCAGACAGGGGGCTGTTGTACGAGCAGTACTTC.

This clonotype showed up many times. This chain links TRBV5-1 with TRBJ2-5; 11 bases are shared with TRBD2. With 3 bases clipped from V and 5 bases from J, the junction kept 15 bases outside the gene matches. The CDR3 totals 18 residues. From germline, CDR1 is SGHRS and CDR2 YFSETQ. This CDR3 is CASSYSPSGTSGGETQYF. CDR3 DNA sequence: TGCGCCAGCAGCTACAGTCCCTCCGGGACTAGCGGTGGCGAGACCCAGTACTTC.

This clonotype was counted many times. This sequence joins TRBV7-8 and TRBJ2-1; 8 positions match TRBD2. CDR1 is SGHVS, CDR2 FQNEAQ, per germline. Trimming cost V 5 bases and J 11 bases; bases outside gene matches: 8. The CDR3 covers 13 residues. For the CDR3, the DNA is TGTGCCAGCAGCATCCTTCGCGGGGGGAAGCAGTTCTTC. It is translated as CASSILRGGKQFF. Drawing the rest from reference TRBV7-8 and TRBJ2-1, the complete variable domain is GAGVSQSPRYKVAKRGQDVALRCDPISGHVSLFWYQQALGQGPEFLTYFQNEAQLDKSGLPSDRFFAERPEGSVSTLKIQRTQQEDSAVYLCASSILRGGKQFFGPGTRLTVL.

This clonotype was observed many times. V and J are TRBV5-1 and TRBJ1-4, with D maybe TRBD1 (5 bases). Between the trimmed V and J ends, which lost 4 bases and 2 bases, there was a span of 9 bases. Germline values: CDR1 SGHRS, CDR2 YFSETQ. This CDR3 has 14 amino acids. The CDR3 sequence: CASSMQGTNEKLFF. CDR3 bases: TGCGCCAGCAGCATGCAGGGTACTAATGAAAAACTGTTTTTT. Filled out from reference TRBV5-1 and TRBJ1-4, the complete variable domain reads KAGVTQTPRYLIKTRGQQVTLSCSPISGHRSVSWYQQTPGQGLQFLFEYFSETQRNKGNFPGRFSGRQFSNSRSEMNVSTLELGDSALYLCASSMQGTNEKLFFGSGTQLSVL.

This clonotype was counted once. The junction departs from the called germline gene at one end, perhaps through a read error. The gene calls are TRBV7-9 and TRBJ2-3; D may be TRBD1 (6 bases). There are 13 residues in the CDR3. CDR1 and CDR2 (germline): SEHNR, FQNEAQ (reference sequence). The CDR3 DNA follows: TGTGCCAGCAGTCAACAGGGAGCAGATATGCAGTATTTT. Its protein product is CASSQQGADMQYF.

This clonotype was recorded at least ten times. The chain employs TRBV7-2 and TRBJ2-7; D not certain. The CDR3 sequence is 12 residues long. V gave up 2 bases and J gave up 3 bases, with 5 bases separating them. Germline V gene sequence: CDR1 SGHTA, CDR2 FQGNSA. CDR3 amino acids: CASSLNSYEQYF. CDR3 nucleotide sequence: TGTGCCAGCAGCTTAAACAGCTACGAGCAGTACTTC.

This clonotype was detected many times. The chain carries TRBV7-2 and TRBJ2-1, with unresolved D. Trimming cost V 0 bases and J 1 base, with 7 bases left between them. The V gene's germline CDR1 is SGHTA and CDR2 FQGNSA. The CDR3 covers 15 residues. In DNA, the CDR3 is TGTGCCAGCAGCTTAGCCACAGCGTCCTACAATGAGCAGTTCTTC. Translating it yields CASSLATASYNEQFF.

Ten or more counts support this clonotype. At one boundary the junction diverges from the germline segment, which might be a read error. The chain joins TRBV18 to TRBJ2-7; D is unresolved. Looked up from germline, CDR1 is KGHSH and CDR2 is LQKENI. The CDR3 length is 13 residues. The CDR3 coding sequence is TGTGCCAGCTCGCCACCTAGCTCCTACGAGCAGTACTTC. It is translated as CASSPPSSYEQYF. The whole variable domain, remainder taken from reference TRBV18 and TRBJ2-7, is NAGVMQNPRHLVRRRGQEARLRCSPMKGHSHVYWYRQLPEEGLKFMVYLQKENIIDESGMPKERFSAEFPKEGPSILRIQQVVRGDSAAYFCASSPPSSYEQYFGPGTRLTVT.

The chain links TRBV20-1 to TRBJ1-5; 7 positions match TRBD1. The CDR3 consists of 15 residues. V shed 1 base, J shed 10 bases, and the junction held 13 bases outside the gene matches. Germline CDR1 and CDR2: DFQATT and SNEGSKA (reference sequence). CDR3 coding DNA: TGCAGTGCTAGAGGGAGGGGGCAACTGGCTCATCCCCAGCATTTT. Its protein is CSARGRGQLAHPQHF.